Following are 24 T cell receptor beta chains from one sample sequenced in a study of cytomegalovirus exposure and HLA in healthy donors. The PCR employed 60 Vbeta primers together with 13 Jbeta primers. The protocol was immunoSEQ multiplex PCR, while the TCRdb copy is restricted to in-frame clones and leaves out a portion. Recorded for this sample: approximately 150,000 clones. Material for sequencing was PBMCs. These receptors came from a woman aged 18-30 years in good health and CMV-seronegative.

The CDR3 DNA sequence: TGTGCCAGTAGTATAGATCTTAGGCAGGGCCCCGGGGAGCTGTTTTTT. Protein product: CASSIDLRQGPGELFF. The chain couples TRBV19 to TRBJ2-2, with D possibly being TRBD1 (5 bases). CDR1 is LNHDA and CDR2 is SQIVND in the germline V gene (reference sequence). Trimming left V 0 bases short and J 6 bases short, with 14 bases between. The CDR3 sequence is 16 residues long.

The chain joins TRBV2 to TRBJ2-5; D is perhaps TRBD2 (6 bases). The end of the DNA fits TRBJ2-7 better, so the J call may be wrong. The CDR3 totals 15 residues. CDR1 and CDR2 (germline): SNHLY, FYNNEI. The CDR3 DNA reads TGTGCCAGCAGAGCTAATAGCGGAGGTACCTACGAGCAGTACTTC. Translation gives CASRANSGGTYEQYF.

The chain uses TRBV7-9 and TRBJ2-3; 7 bases line up with TRBD1. The CDR3 has 16 residues. Trimming cost V 3 bases and J 2 bases; bases outside gene matches: 8. The V gene's germline CDR1 is SEHNR and CDR2 FQNEAQ (reference sequence). The CDR3 DNA follows: TGTGCCAGCAGCTTCGACAGGGCCCATAACACAGATACGCAGTATTTT. Protein product: CASSFDRAHNTDTQYF.

The rearrangement uses TRBV25-1 and TRBJ2-5, with 10 bases identical to TRBD1. The V gene's germline CDR1 is MGHDK and CDR2 SYGVNS. The CDR3 covers 14 residues. Losses at the gene ends were 4 bases for V and 7 bases for J; bases not matched to a gene: 6. The CDR3 DNA reads as TGTGCCAGCAGTGTGGGAGGGGACAGGGGGACCCAGTACTTC. It specifies CASSVGGDRGTQYF.

The chain is built from TRBV29-1 and TRBJ2-2; 7 nucleotides line up with TRBD1. The CDR3 is 12 amino acids. Germline trimming cut 7 bases from V and 4 bases from J; bases unmatched to any gene: 3. CDR1 SQVTM and CDR2 ANQGSEA come from the germline V gene. The CDR3: CSAAGGTGELFF. As DNA, the CDR3 is TGCAGCGCCGCAGGGGGCACCGGGGAGCTGTTTTTT.

V and J are TRBV10-3 and TRBJ1-4; D is ambiguous. CDR3 size: 15 residues. Germline V CDR1 and CDR2: ENHRY, SYGVKD. Trimming shortened V by 4 bases and J by 4 bases, and 13 bases separated the two germline ends. In DNA form, the CDR3 reads TGTGCCATCAGTGGAGAACGCCGCCTTAATGAAAAACTGTTTTTT. Translated, it gives CAISGERRLNEKLFF.

The rearrangement links TRBV11-3 to TRBJ2-3; TRBD2 matches at 11 bases. Losses at the gene ends were 0 bases for V and 9 bases for J; bases not matched to a gene: 8. The V gene's germline CDR1 is SGHNT and CDR2 YENEEA. This CDR3 has 16 amino acids. The CDR3 sequence is CASSLELATSGTTQYF. CDR3 bases: TGTGCCAGCAGCTTAGAACTCGCGACTAGCGGGACAACGCAGTATTTT.

The CDR3 loop is CATGPYSNQPQHF. The CDR3 region has the DNA TGTGCCACCGGGCCATATAGCAATCAGCCCCAGCATTTT. This chain links TRBV15 with TRBJ1-5; D remains unclear. Germline V gene sequence: CDR1 LNHNV, CDR2 YYDKDF (reference sequence). The ends were cut back, 8 bases at V and 0 bases at J, with 8 bases in the middle. The CDR3 is made up of 13 amino acids.

For this clone: Other DNA sequences in the same sample also yield this CDR3. V is TRBV18 and J is TRBJ1-1, with 7 bases lining up with TRBD1. CDR3 length: 14 amino acids. Germline CDR1 KGHSH, CDR2 LQKENI. V shed 5 bases, J shed 6 bases, and the junction held 9 bases outside the gene matches. The CDR3 DNA reads TGTGCCAGCTCAGCACAGGGGTACGAGGCTGAAGCTTTCTTT. Its protein product is CASSAQGYEAEAFF.

CDR3 nucleotides: TGCGCCAGCAGTGACGGGGGGGACGGCGCGAGTGGCTACACCTTC. Translated: CASSDGGDGASGYTF. The chain combines TRBV10-2 with TRBJ1-2, with D possibly TRBD1 on 5 matching bases. Germline-derived CDR1 and CDR2 are WSHSY and SAAADI. The CDR3 length is 15 residues. V was trimmed by 3 bases and J by 7 bases, leaving 18 bases between them.

The rearrangement uses TRBV10-3 and TRBJ2-1; TRBD2 is a possible D gene (6 bases). Trimming removed 6 bases at V and 6 bases at J, with 18 bases between. Germline values: CDR1 ENHRY, CDR2 SYGVKD. The CDR3 runs to 15 residues. The CDR3 loop reads CAISSLASTSNEQFF. Here the CDR3 DNA reads TGTGCCATCAGCAGTCTAGCGTCAACCTCCAATGAGCAGTTCTTC.

The chain recombines TRBV10-3 with TRBJ2-1; 8 bases match TRBD2. After removal of 0 bases from V and 9 bases from J, the junction contained 10 bases not matched to a gene. The germline gives CDR1 ENHRY, CDR2 SYGVKD. This CDR3 is built from 16 residues. CDR3 residues: CAISESPGTREGEQFF. The CDR3 nucleotides are TGTGCCATCAGTGAGTCCCCCGGGACTAGAGAGGGTGAGCAGTTCTTC.

This chain links TRBV5-6 with TRBJ1-4; the D gene is possibly TRBD1 (6 bases). Trimming left V 0 bases short and J 8 bases short, with 20 bases between. The germline V gene encodes CDR1 SGHDT and CDR2 YYEEEE. The CDR3 consists of 17 residues. CDR3 amino acids: CASSLVEQGEGGEKLFF. In DNA form, the CDR3 reads TGTGCCAGCAGCTTGGTGGAACAGGGAGAGGGTGGAGAAAAACTGTTTTTT.

The rearrangement uses TRBV18 and TRBJ2-7, with 9 positions matching TRBD1. CDR1 is KGHSH and CDR2 is LQKENI in the germline V gene. Trimming cost V 6 bases and J 3 bases; bases outside gene matches: 9. The CDR3 covers 15 residues. CDR3 amino acids: CASSLRGQGYYEQYV. DNA of the CDR3: TGTGCCAGCTCTCTGAGGGGACAGGGTTACTACGAGCAGTACGTC.

The chain links TRBV5-6 to TRBJ2-1; D unclear. Germline CDR1 and CDR2: SGHDT and YYEEEE. The ends were cut back, 0 bases at V and 10 bases at J, with 5 bases in the middle. The CDR3 sequence is 11 residues long. Here the CDR3 DNA reads TGTGCCAGCAGCTTGGTGGGCGAGCAGTTCTTC. Protein product: CASSLVGEQFF.

V and J are TRBV7-2 and TRBJ1-1; D gene ambiguous. The germline V gene encodes CDR1 SGHTA and CDR2 FQGNSA. The V and J ends lost 2 bases and 11 bases respectively, with 12 bases between them. The length of the CDR3 is 12 residues. The CDR3 region is CASSLPYVQAFF. The CDR3 DNA reads TGTGCCAGCAGCTTACCGTATGTTCAGGCTTTCTTT.

V gene TRBV4-2 combines with J gene TRBJ2-5; 16 bases align to TRBD2. Germline V gives CDR1 LGHNA, CDR2 YNFKEQ. This CDR3 contains 17 residues. V shed 3 bases and J 5 bases; nucleotides not matched to a gene: 6. CDR3 amino acids: CASSQGTSGRAGETQYF. DNA of the CDR3: TGTGCCAGCAGCCAGGGGACTAGCGGGAGGGCCGGTGAGACCCAGTACTTC.

This rearrangement joins TRBV7-3 to TRBJ2-2, with TRBD1 matching 10 bases. Germline CDR1 and CDR2: SGHTA and FQGTGA. CDR3 length: 17 residues. J lost 3 bases, V lost 1 base, and 5 bases had no gene match. CDR3 protein: CASSLSTGTGDTGELFF. CDR3 DNA sequence: TGTGCCAGCAGCTTAAGTACCGGGACAGGGGACACCGGGGAGCTGTTTTTT.

The chain combines TRBV30 with TRBJ1-1; 7 positions match TRBD1. V lost 0 bases and J lost 3; bases outside the gene matches: 4. The CDR3 has 14 residues. In germline, CDR1 is GTSNPN, CDR2 SVGIG (reference sequence). In DNA form, the CDR3 reads TGTGCCTGGAGTGTCTCCAGGGGGGACACTGAAGCTTTCTTT. This codes for CAWSVSRGDTEAFF. Full variable domain (remainder filled in from reference TRBV30 and TRBJ1-1): SQTIHQWPATLVQPVGSPLSLECTVEGTSNPNLYWYRQAAGRGLQLLFYSVGIGQISSEVPQNLSASRPQDRQFILSSKKLLLSDSGFYLCAWSVSRGDTEAFFGQGTRLTVV.

This rearrangement joins TRBV15 to TRBJ2-5; D not resolved. This CDR3 comprises 15 residues. Germline loops: CDR1 LNHNV, CDR2 YYDKDF (reference sequence). V was pared by 5 bases and J by 2 bases, with 15 bases between. The DNA of the CDR3 is TGTGCCACCAGCTCAGGAATGGCAGCACAAGAGACCCAGTACTTC. Protein product: CATSSGMAAQETQYF.

The rearrangement uses TRBV2 and TRBJ2-2; TRBD2 matches at 8 bases. The J segment lost 2 bases and the V segment lost 7 bases, leaving 6 bases of the junction unmatched. Germline CDR1 reads SNHLY; CDR2 reads FYNNEI. There are 15 residues in the CDR3. Here the CDR3 reads CASTRSGINTGELFF. Written as DNA, the CDR3 is TGTGCCAGCACCCGTAGCGGGATTAACACCGGGGAGCTGTTTTTT.

The chain employs TRBV10-3 and TRBJ1-1; no definite D call. V lost 7 bases and J 0 bases, leaving 15 bases between the germline ends. The CDR3 is 15 residues long. Germline V lookup: CDR1 ENHRY, CDR2 SYGVKD. This CDR3 reads CAIKEGGVMNTEAFF. Written as DNA, the CDR3 is TGTGCCATCAAAGAAGGCGGGGTCATGAACACTGAAGCTTTCTTT.

As for this clone: At the DNA level, this CDR3 is encoded by other sequences in the same sample as well. This sequence joins TRBV4-1 and TRBJ1-4; D not resolved. Trimming took 1 base from V and 0 from J, leaving 9 bases between them. The CDR3 has 16 amino acids. Germline loops: CDR1 MGHRA, CDR2 YSYEKL. The CDR3 region is CASSQGTVATNEKLFF. As DNA, the CDR3 is TGCGCCAGCAGCCAAGGTACCGTAGCAACTAATGAAAAACTGTTTTTT.

The chain joins TRBV5-4 to TRBJ2-5; 8 bases are a match to TRBD2. V was pared by 1 base and J by 4 bases, with 15 bases of the junction left unmatched. The CDR3 loop spans 18 amino acids. Germline assignment: CDR1 SGHNT and CDR2 YYREEE (reference sequence). CDR3 protein: CASSLSGRGGGFRETQYF. The CDR3 DNA reads TGTGCCAGCAGCTTGAGCGGGAGAGGGGGGGGTTTTAGAGAGACCCAGTACTTC.